A single T cell receptor beta chain is shown here with its context. The data stem from a study of cytomegalovirus exposure and HLA in healthy donors. Study context: The 90 to 150 validation repertoires used the same platform as the roughly 610 first-cohort repertoires, a later analysis reported.

This CDR3 is 12 amino acids long. CDR1 SGDLS and CDR2 YYNGEE come from the germline V gene. Trimming pared 0 bases from V and 7 bases from J, leaving 7 bases between. The repertoire was sequenced with immunoSEQ multiplex PCR; TCRdb's copy has only in-frame clones and lacks some. The sample carries 190,000 or so clones, about 80% recorded once. The gene calls are TRBV9 and TRBJ1-2, with D perhaps TRBD1 (5 bases). The receptor's source is a woman aged 18-29 years in good health and CMV-seropositive. Sequencing was performed on PBMCs. CDR3 in DNA: TGTGCCAGCAGCGTAGTGGGGGGTGGCTACACCTTC. It is translated as CASSVVGGGYTF.